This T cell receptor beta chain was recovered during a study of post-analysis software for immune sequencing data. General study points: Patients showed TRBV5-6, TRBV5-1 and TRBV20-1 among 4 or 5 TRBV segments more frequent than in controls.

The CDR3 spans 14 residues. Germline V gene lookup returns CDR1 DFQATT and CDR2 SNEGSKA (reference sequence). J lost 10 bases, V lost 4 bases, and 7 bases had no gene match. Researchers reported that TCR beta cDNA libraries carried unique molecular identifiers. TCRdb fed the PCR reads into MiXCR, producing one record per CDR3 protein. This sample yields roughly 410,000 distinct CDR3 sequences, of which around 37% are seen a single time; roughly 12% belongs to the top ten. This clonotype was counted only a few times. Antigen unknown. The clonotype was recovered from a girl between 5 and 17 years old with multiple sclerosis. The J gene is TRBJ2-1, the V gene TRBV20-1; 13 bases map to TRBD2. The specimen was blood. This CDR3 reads CSATTSGGPGEQFF. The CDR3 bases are TGCAGTGCTACGACTAGCGGGGGGCCGGGGGAGCAGTTCTTC.